These 30 T cell receptor beta chains were sequenced from one sample in a study of blood T cell repertoires in COVID-19. Method: immunoSEQ multiplex PCR; TCRdb's copy keeps in-frame clones and lacks some. The sample lists 650,000 to 800,000 clones; just under 90% were seen once. The specimen sequenced was peripheral blood. The origin of the receptors is a woman between 18 and 30 years old with acute or convalescent COVID-19.

The chain is built from TRBV19 and TRBJ2-1; D perhaps matches TRBD2 (6 bases). Germline V gives CDR1 LNHDA, CDR2 SQIVND (reference sequence). V gave up 1 base and J gave up 3 bases, with 10 bases separating them. The length of the CDR3 is 15 residues. Here the CDR3 reads CASSIAGDFYNEQFF. In DNA form, the CDR3 reads TGTGCCAGTAGTATAGCGGGGGACTTCTACAATGAGCAGTTCTTC.

In DNA, the CDR3 is TGCGCCAGCAGCTCAACTGCTGTGGGGGGGCCTGAGCAGTTCTTC. This gives the protein CASSSTAVGGPEQFF. The chain recombines TRBV5-1 with TRBJ2-1; weak D call: TRBD2 (7 bases). Germline CDR1 SGHRS, CDR2 YFSETQ. There are 15 residues in the CDR3. V gave up 3 bases and J gave up 9 bases, with 19 bases separating them.

V gene TRBV19 combines with J gene TRBJ2-5, with TRBD2 matching 7 bases. The CDR3 spans 16 residues. CDR1 LNHDA and CDR2 SQIVND come from the germline V gene (reference sequence). V shed 2 bases and J 5 bases; nucleotides not matched to a gene: 11. CDR3 amino acids: CASSITQAGIGETQYF. Written as DNA, the CDR3 is TGTGCCAGTAGTATAACCCAAGCGGGGATAGGGGAGACCCAGTACTTC.

The chain carries TRBV19 and TRBJ1-2; possible D gene TRBD1, 5 bases. Germline V gives CDR1 LNHDA, CDR2 SQIVND (reference sequence). This CDR3 is 15 amino acids long. The V gene lost 8 bases and the J gene lost 2 bases, with 18 bases spanning the gap. CDR3 coding DNA: TGTGCCAGTCAGATAGGAGGGACGTCAAACTATGGCTACACCTTC. Its protein product is CASQIGGTSNYGYTF.

As concerns this clone: The sample carries other DNA sequences with the same CDR3. The chain couples TRBV6-6 to TRBJ2-5; 7 bases line up with TRBD1. V lost 6 bases to trimming and J lost 5 bases; unmatched junction nucleotides: 3. The germline CDR1 and CDR2 sequences are MNHNY and SVGAGI (reference sequence). The CDR3 is 12 amino acids. CDR3 DNA: TGTGCCAGCAGCTACAGGGGTGAGACCCAGTACTTC. This encodes CASSYRGETQYF.

The chain uses TRBV5-1 and TRBJ1-6; D is unresolved. CDR3 length: 13 residues. V lost 0 bases to trimming and J lost 11 bases, with 9 bases between them. CDR1 SGHRS and CDR2 YFSETQ come from the germline V gene. CDR3 DNA sequence: TGCGCCAGCAGCTTGGGGCCCGCGGCACCCCTCCACTTT. Translation gives CASSLGPAAPLHF.

The chain recombines TRBV7-2 with TRBJ2-3, with TRBD1 matching over 9 bases. The length of the CDR3 is 16 residues. CDR1 is SGHTA and CDR2 is FQGNSA in the germline V gene. V shed 1 base and J 3 bases; nucleotides not matched to a gene: 5. The CDR3 loop reads CASSLVGTGSTDTQYF. As DNA, the CDR3 is TGTGCCAGCAGCTTAGTAGGGACAGGGTCTACAGATACGCAGTATTTT.

The V call is TRBV19, the J call TRBJ1-1, with D possibly matching TRBD1 (6 bases). V was cut by 5 bases and J by 1 base, with 14 bases left in between. The CDR3 length is 15 residues. Looked up from germline, CDR1 is LNHDA and CDR2 is SQIVND (reference sequence). CDR3 sequence reads: CASSLKDSSNTEAFF. CDR3 bases: TGTGCCAGTAGTCTAAAGGACAGTTCGAACACTGAAGCTTTCTTT.

The chain employs TRBV6-5 and TRBJ2-1, with D tentatively TRBD1 (6 bases). Trimming removed 2 bases from V and 4 bases from J, with 9 bases in between. Per the germline V gene, CDR1 is MNHEY and CDR2 is SVGAGI. The CDR3 contains 14 residues. The CDR3 nucleotides are TGTGCCAGCAGTTACCAGGACAGATACAATGAGCAGTTCTTC. This translates into CASSYQDRYNEQFF.

V usage is TRBV14 and J usage is TRBJ1-2, with 7 bases matching TRBD1. The J segment lost 4 bases and the V segment lost 3 bases, leaving 2 bases of the junction unmatched. CDR1 and CDR2 (germline): SGHDN, FVKESK. The CDR3 spans 13 residues. For the CDR3, the DNA is TGTGCCAGCAGCCAGGGACAGCCCTATGGCTACACCTTC. It translates to CASSQGQPYGYTF.

This clone came up a few times. This chain links TRBV5-5 with TRBJ1-6; 7 nucleotides agree with TRBD1. The germline V gene encodes CDR1 SGHKS and CDR2 YYEKEE (reference sequence). The CDR3 sequence is 17 residues long. V was clipped by 3 bases and J by 0 bases; unmatched bases: 6. The CDR3 region is CASSWTGLSSYNSPLHF. CDR3 DNA: TGTGCCAGCAGCTGGACAGGTCTCAGCTCCTATAATTCACCCCTCCACTTT.

The gene calls are TRBV11-3 and TRBJ1-1, with 8 bases that match TRBD1. This CDR3 has 14 amino acids. The ends lost 4 bases at V and 4 bases at J; junction bases unmatched: 5. Germline assignment: CDR1 SGHNT and CDR2 YENEEA. In nucleotides, the CDR3 is TGTGCCAGCAGCTCCGGGACAGGAGCCACTGAAGCTTTCTTT. This translates into CASSSGTGATEAFF.

In nucleotides, the CDR3 is TGTGCCACCAGCAGGAATACAGGTCTTCATAACTATGGCTACACCTTC. This translates into CATSRNTGLHNYGYTF. J is TRBJ1-2 and V is TRBV15; D is perhaps TRBD1 (5 bases). The CDR3 is made up of 16 amino acids. V lost 3 bases to trimming and J lost 1 base, with 15 bases between them. CDR1 LNHNV and CDR2 YYDKDF come from the germline V gene (reference sequence).

CDR3: CASSANYGYTF. The CDR3 nucleotides are TGTGCCAGCAGCGCGAACTATGGCTACACCTTC. J is TRBJ1-2 and V is TRBV7-2; no clear D. The CDR3 extends over 11 amino acids. CDR1 is SGHTA and CDR2 is FQGNSA in the germline V gene. With 5 bases removed from V and 2 bases from J, the gap between germline ends came to 3 bases. The full variable domain, with the rest looked up from reference TRBV7-2 and TRBJ1-2, is GAGVSQSPSNKVTEKGKDVELRCDPISGHTALYWYRQSLGQGLEFLIYFQGNSAPDKSGLPSDRFSAERTGGSVSTLTIQRTQQEDSAVYLCASSANYGYTFGSGTRLTVV.

The chain links TRBV7-9 to TRBJ1-3; the match to TRBD1 covers 10 bases. The CDR3 extends over 18 amino acids. Germline V gene lookup returns CDR1 SEHNR and CDR2 FQNEAQ (reference sequence). J lost 3 bases, V lost 3 bases, and 11 bases had no gene match. The CDR3 coding sequence is TGTGCCAGCAGCTTTTTGTCCCGACAGGGGGCAAATGGAAACACCATATATTTT. Translating it yields CASSFLSRQGANGNTIYF.

V usage is TRBV18 and J usage is TRBJ2-4; 9 positions match TRBD2. V lost 3 bases and J lost 1; bases outside the gene matches: 7. The CDR3 consists of 17 residues. Germline V gene lookup returns CDR1 KGHSH and CDR2 LQKENI. The CDR3 nucleotides read TGTGCCAGCTCACCCCCCTGGCGGGGGGGGGCCAAAAACATTCAGTACTTC. Residues: CASSPPWRGGAKNIQYF. Looking up the rest from reference TRBV18 and TRBJ2-4 gives the full variable domain: NAGVMQNPRHLVRRRGQEARLRCSPMKGHSHVYWYRQLPEEGLKFMVYLQKENIIDESGMPKERFSAEFPKEGPSILRIQQVVRGDSAAYFCASSPPWRGGAKNIQYFGAGTRLSVL.

This rearrangement joins TRBV3-1 (or the pseudogene TRBV3-2) to TRBJ2-3; no clear D gene. Trimming removed 1 base at V and 1 base at J, with 6 bases between. The V gene's germline CDR1 is LGHDT and CDR2 YNNKEL (reference sequence). This CDR3 region has 14 residues. The CDR3 nucleotides read TGTGCCAGCAGCCAAGCGAGGCGCACAGATACGCAGTATTTT. Protein product: CASSQARRTDTQYF.

The rearrangement uses TRBV9 and TRBJ2-7, with 13 positions matching TRBD2. This CDR3 is 16 amino acids long. V lost 3 bases and J lost 7; bases outside the gene matches: 10. CDR1 is SGDLS and CDR2 is YYNGEE in the germline V gene. CDR3 residues: CASSGSSGGLAGEQYF. Here the CDR3 DNA reads TGTGCCAGCAGCGGGAGCTCCGGGGGACTAGCGGGGGAGCAGTACTTC. The full variable domain, completed using reference TRBV9 and TRBJ2-7, is DSGVTQTPKHLITATGQRVTLRCSPRSGDLSVYWYQQSLDQGLQFLIQYYNGEERAKGNILERFSAQQFPDLHSELNLSSLELGDSALYFCASSGSSGGLAGEQYFGPGTRLTVT.

V is TRBV5-5 and J is TRBJ2-5, with D perhaps TRBD2 (6 bases). The germline CDR1 and CDR2 sequences are SGHKS and YYEKEE (reference sequence). Trimming left V 0 bases short and J 4 bases short, with 7 bases between. The CDR3 contains 13 residues. The CDR3 sequence is CASSLGGIETQYF. CDR3 coding DNA: TGTGCCAGCAGCTTGGGCGGGATAGAGACCCAGTACTTC.

The rearrangement links TRBV7-2 to TRBJ2-1, with D possibly being TRBD1 (5 bases). V lost 6 bases and J lost 6, with 15 bases in between. Germline CDR1 reads SGHTA; CDR2 reads FQGNSA. The CDR3 loop spans 14 amino acids. Here the CDR3 reads CASSPPIQGNEQFF. CDR3 nucleotide sequence: TGTGCCAGCAGTCCACCCATTCAGGGCAATGAGCAGTTCTTC.

The sample holds one count of this clone. The chain joins TRBV6-4 to TRBJ2-1; a weak D match, TRBD1 (5 bases). This CDR3 has 14 amino acids. Germline V gene data show CDR1 as MRHNA and CDR2 as SNTAGT. V was trimmed by 0 bases and J by 6 bases, leaving 9 bases between them. The CDR3 spells CASSDSKGANEQFF. In nucleotides, the CDR3 is TGTGCCAGCAGTGACTCGAAAGGGGCCAATGAGCAGTTCTTC.

The gene calls are TRBV6-5 and TRBJ2-7; 8 positions agree with TRBD1. The V and J ends lost 7 bases and 2 bases, in that order; junction bases with no gene match: 7. This CDR3 region has 14 residues. Germline CDR1 and CDR2: MNHEY and SVGAGI. The CDR3 is CASTRGQGAYEQYF. As DNA, the CDR3 is TGTGCCAGCACCCGAGGACAGGGAGCCTACGAGCAGTACTTC.

The chain combines TRBV15 with TRBJ2-7; D perhaps matches TRBD1 (5 bases). Trimming cost V 0 bases and J 1 base, with 16 bases left between them. The germline CDR1 and CDR2 sequences are LNHNV and YYDKDF (reference sequence). The CDR3 is 17 residues long. The CDR3 nucleotides are TGTGCCACCAGCAGAGATTATCTCCAGGGCCTTTCCTACGAGCAGTACTTC. Amino acid sequence: CATSRDYLQGLSYEQYF.

The V call is TRBV15, the J call TRBJ1-2; D is unresolved. V dropped 1 base and J dropped 4 bases, with 7 bases sitting between them. Per the germline V gene, CDR1 is LNHNV and CDR2 is YYDKDF (reference sequence). CDR3 length equals 13 residues. This CDR3 is CATSRAGSYGYTF. DNA of the CDR3: TGTGCCACCAGCAGAGCGGGAAGCTATGGCTACACCTTC.

The chain employs TRBV27 and TRBJ1-4, with 7 nucleotides matching TRBD1. CDR3 length equals 13 residues. Germline CDR1 reads MNHEY; CDR2 reads SMNVEV (reference sequence). The junction had 4 bases not matched to a gene; V was cut back by 4 bases and J by 8 bases. The chain's CDR3 is CASSSQGGEKLFF. CDR3 nucleotides: TGTGCCAGCAGTTCCCAGGGGGGAGAAAAACTGTTTTTT.

In DNA, the CDR3 is TGCGCCAGCAGCGCCGAGTATAATTCACCCCTCCACTTT. This encodes CASSAEYNSPLHF. The rearrangement joins TRBV5-1 to TRBJ1-6, with no clear D. The CDR3 runs 13 residues. V lost 4 bases and J 4 bases, leaving 6 bases between the germline ends. The V gene's germline CDR1 is SGHRS and CDR2 YFSETQ.

This chain joins TRBV6-5 and TRBJ1-5; 7 bases are shared with TRBD1. CDR3 length: 12 amino acids. V was pared by 6 bases and J by 11 bases, with 7 bases of the junction left unmatched. Per the germline V gene, CDR1 is MNHEY and CDR2 is SVGAGI. The CDR3 sequence is CASSLGQASQHF. CDR3 coding DNA: TGTGCCAGCAGCCTCGGACAGGCGTCCCAGCATTTT.

CDR3 region: CASSFRAGSHHEQYF. The CDR3 region has the DNA TGTGCCAGCAGTTTCCGGGCAGGGTCCCATCACGAGCAGTACTTC. This chain uses TRBV27 with TRBJ2-7; D possibly corresponds to TRBD1 (5 bases). CDR3 length: 15 residues. V was clipped by 3 bases and J by 5 bases, with 17 bases between them. Germline V gene lookup returns CDR1 MNHEY and CDR2 SMNVEV (reference sequence).

This clone was picked up a small number of times. V is TRBV7-2 and J is TRBJ2-7; a possible D gene is TRBD1 (5 bases). Germline assignment: CDR1 SGHTA and CDR2 FQGNSA. The CDR3 is 15 residues long. The V gene lost 6 bases and the J gene lost 5 bases, with 20 bases spanning the gap. The CDR3 bases are TGTGCCAGCAGGGACACTCACATTTATAATAACGAGCAGTACTTC. Amino acids: CASRDTHIYNNEQYF.

This chain joins TRBV6-5 and TRBJ1-2; TRBD1 is a possible D gene (5 bases). Per the germline V gene, CDR1 is MNHEY and CDR2 is SVGAGI. The ends were cut back, 0 bases at V and 0 bases at J, with 8 bases in the middle. This CDR3 spans 15 amino acids. In DNA, the CDR3 is TGTGCCAGCAGTTACTCGGGGGGACCTAACTATGGCTACACCTTC. Protein: CASSYSGGPNYGYTF.